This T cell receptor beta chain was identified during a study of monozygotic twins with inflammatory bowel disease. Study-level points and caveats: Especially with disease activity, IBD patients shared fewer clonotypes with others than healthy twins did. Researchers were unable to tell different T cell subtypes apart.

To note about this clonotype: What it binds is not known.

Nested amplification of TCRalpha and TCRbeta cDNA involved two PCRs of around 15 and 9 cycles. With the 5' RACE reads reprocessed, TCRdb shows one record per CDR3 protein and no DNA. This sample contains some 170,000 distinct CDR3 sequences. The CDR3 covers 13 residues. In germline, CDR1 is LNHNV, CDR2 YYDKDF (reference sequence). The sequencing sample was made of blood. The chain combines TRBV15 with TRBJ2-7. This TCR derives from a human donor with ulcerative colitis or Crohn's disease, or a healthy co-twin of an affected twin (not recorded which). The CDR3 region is CATSRDLTYEQYF.